The clone carrying this T cell receptor (beta chain) came up many times. Its antigen is as yet unknown. This sample was taken from a study of T cells in Graves' hyperthyroidism and ophthalmopathy. Overall study results and limits: Within blood appeared most thyroid clonotypes that had expanded above 0.001.

Germline V gives CDR1 LGHDT, CDR2 YNNKEL (reference sequence). The V and J ends lost 5 bases and 3 bases respectively, with 9 bases between them. There are 13 residues in the CDR3. The TCR beta CDR3 regions underwent amplification using RNA transcripts as the source. Using the HTBI primer set, a first-round RT-PCR was run on the TCR CDR3. MiXCR, applied by TCRdb to the multiplex PCR reads, yields one record per CDR3 protein. The sample contains about 500,000 distinct CDR3 sequences, 16% of which appear only once. Patients counted as stable if ophthalmopathy did not develop within 18 months. Investigators excluded patients with uncontrolled infection, other autoimmune disease, pregnancy or lactation.

V gene TRBV3-1 combines with J gene TRBJ2-3; D is unclear. Input material: blood. This clonotype was obtained from a woman aged 18-35 years with Graves' hyperthyroidism. The CDR3 loop is CASSYGPTDTQYF. The CDR3 DNA reads TGTGCCAGCAGCTACGGGCCAACAGATACGCAGTATTTT.